This TCR beta chain was sequenced during a study of T cells in localized non-small cell lung cancer. TCRdb's copy holds only in-frame clones and misses some; the assay was immunoSEQ multiplex PCR. The data contain tens of thousands of clones, 86% of them singletons. The germline CDR1 and CDR2 sequences are MDHEN and SYDVKM. J gave up 4 bases and V 5 bases, and 5 bases lay outside the gene matches. The CDR3 is 15 residues long. J is TRBJ2-7 and V is TRBV28, with 13 bases lining up with TRBD2. The receptor was derived from a male donor aged 60 or over with stage II lung adenocarcinoma. The sequenced sample was peripheral blood mononuclear cells, obtained before any cancer treatment. CDR3 coding DNA: TGTGCCAGCAGTCCCCCACTAGCGGGAGGGTACGAGCAGTACTTC. Amino acid sequence: CASSPPLAGGYEQYF.